The present TCR beta chain was sequenced within a study of T cells in Graves' hyperthyroidism and ophthalmopathy. When ophthalmopathy did not progress within 18 months, Graves' hyperthyroidism was considered stable. Uncontrolled infection, other autoimmune disease, pregnancy or lactation disqualified patients from enrolment. Germline CDR1 and CDR2: MNHEY and SVGAGI. The CDR3 has 14 amino acids. Worth noting for this clonotype: Its target is unknown. One end of the junction fails to match germline, which may point to a read error.

From RNA transcripts, TCR beta CDR3 regions were amplified. The HTBI primer set was used in a first-round RT-PCR of the TCR CDR3. TCRdb re-analysed the multiplex PCR reads in MiXCR, keeping a single row per CDR3 protein. The sample has 750,000 to 950,000 distinct CDR3 sequences, about two fifths seen once; the top ten hold 7% to 10%. The study, taken as a whole, reports: The model made its ophthalmopathy prediction, and onset followed a median around 6.9 months later.

This sequence joins TRBV6-5 and TRBJ2-6; TRBD1 or TRBD2 may be the D gene (5 bases each). This clonotype originated in a man younger than 35 with Graves' hyperthyroidism. Sequenced material: blood. Here the CDR3 DNA reads TGTGCCAGCAGTTCGAGGGCTGGGGCCAGCGTCCTGACTTTC. It encodes CASSSRAGASVLTF.